This T cell receptor (beta chain) was profiled in a study of molecular identifiers for immune sequencing clone quantification. On the study more broadly: Replicates split RNA from around 20,000 or 100,000 naive CD8 cells five ways, and the researchers sequenced four portions. Study-wide findings and caveats: The study found clones above 20 RNA copies held over 98% of effector molecules and under 1% in naive cells.

Using a CD8+CD4-CCR7+CD45RA+ phenotype, naive CD8 T cells were sorted. Listed TCR primers, together with previously described methods, were used for the bulk TCR libraries. TCRdb called the PCR reads again in MiXCR, with one record for every CDR3 protein. In the table there are a few hundred thousand distinct CDR3 sequences, roughly 24% of which are singletons. Many counts were recorded for this clonotype. Its target is not known. The sample comprised naive CD8+ T cells from blood, with Jurkat cell RNA spiked in. Indicated subset: FACS-sorted CD8+CD4-CCR7+CD45RA+ naive T cells. This clonotype was sampled from a human donor in good health. Some libraries in this study had Jurkat cell RNA spiked in.

This CDR3 reads CASSPFGGGRNTEAFF. Written as DNA, the CDR3 is TGTGCCAGCAGCCCGTTCGGAGGGGGCCGGAACACTGAAGCTTTCTTT. The chain couples TRBV3-1 to TRBJ1-1; 7 nucleotides match TRBD1. V dropped 4 bases and J dropped 1; count of bases not matched to a gene: 9. CDR3 size: 16 residues. The germline gives CDR1 LGHDT, CDR2 YNNKEL (reference sequence).